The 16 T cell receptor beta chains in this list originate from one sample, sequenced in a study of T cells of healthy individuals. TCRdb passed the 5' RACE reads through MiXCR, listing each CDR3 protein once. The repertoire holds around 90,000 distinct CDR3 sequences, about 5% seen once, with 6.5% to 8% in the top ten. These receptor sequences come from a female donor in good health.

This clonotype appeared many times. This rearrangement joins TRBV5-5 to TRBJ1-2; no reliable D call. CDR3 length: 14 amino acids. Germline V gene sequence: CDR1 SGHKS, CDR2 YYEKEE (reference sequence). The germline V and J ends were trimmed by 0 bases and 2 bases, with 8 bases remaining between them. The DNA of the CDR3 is TGTGCCAGCAGCTTGGACCTAAAAAACTATGGCTACACCTTC. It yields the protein CASSLDLKNYGYTF.

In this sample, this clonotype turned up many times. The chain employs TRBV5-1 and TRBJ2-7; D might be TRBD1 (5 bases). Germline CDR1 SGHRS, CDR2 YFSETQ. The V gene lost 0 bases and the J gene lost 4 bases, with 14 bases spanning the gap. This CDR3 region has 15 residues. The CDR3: CASSLGQPIGYEQYF. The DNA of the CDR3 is TGCGCCAGCAGCTTGGGACAGCCGATCGGGTACGAGCAGTACTTC.

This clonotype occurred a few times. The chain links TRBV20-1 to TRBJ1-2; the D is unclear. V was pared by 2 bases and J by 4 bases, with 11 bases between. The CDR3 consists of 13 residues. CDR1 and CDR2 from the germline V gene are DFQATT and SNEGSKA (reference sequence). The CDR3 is CSARMSRSYGYTF. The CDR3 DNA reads TGCAGTGCTAGAATGTCCAGGAGCTATGGCTACACCTTC.

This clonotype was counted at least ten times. In DNA, the CDR3 is TGCGCCAGCAGCGACCAACCCGGGGGGGTCAATCAGCCCCAGCATTTT. It yields the protein CASSDQPGGVNQPQHF. The chain links TRBV5-1 to TRBJ1-5, with D possibly matching TRBD1 (5 bases). This CDR3 has 16 residues. CDR1 is SGHRS and CDR2 is YFSETQ in the germline V gene. V gave up 4 bases and J gave up 3 bases, with 17 bases separating them.

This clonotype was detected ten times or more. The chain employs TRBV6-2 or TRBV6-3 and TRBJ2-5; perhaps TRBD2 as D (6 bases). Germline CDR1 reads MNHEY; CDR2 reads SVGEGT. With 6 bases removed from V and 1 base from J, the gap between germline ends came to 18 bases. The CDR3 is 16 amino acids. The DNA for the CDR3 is TGTGCCAGCAGCCCGGGGGTCGGGACTCTCCAAGAGACCCAGTACTTC. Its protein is CASSPGVGTLQETQYF.

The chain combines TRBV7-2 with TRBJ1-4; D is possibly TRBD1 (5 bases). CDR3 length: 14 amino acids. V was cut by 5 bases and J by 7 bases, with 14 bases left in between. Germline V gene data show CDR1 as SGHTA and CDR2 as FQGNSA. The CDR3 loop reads CASSPPGVGEKLFF. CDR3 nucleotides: TGTGCCAGCAGCCCCCCGGGGGTGGGTGAAAAACTGTTTTTT.

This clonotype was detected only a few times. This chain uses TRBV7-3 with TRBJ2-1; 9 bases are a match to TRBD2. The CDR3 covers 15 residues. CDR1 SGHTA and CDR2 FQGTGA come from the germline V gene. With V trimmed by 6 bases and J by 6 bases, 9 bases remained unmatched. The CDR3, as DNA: TGTGCCAGCAGACGGGATAGCGGGAGCCGCAATGAGCAGTTCTTC. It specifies CASRRDSGSRNEQFF.

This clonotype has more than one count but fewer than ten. The CDR3: CSVEDPLGGQRWGEQFF. In DNA, the CDR3 is TGCAGCGTTGAAGATCCCCTGGGGGGACAGAGGTGGGGTGAGCAGTTCTTC. This chain connects TRBV29-1 to TRBJ2-1; D is possibly TRBD1 (7 bases). This CDR3 region has 17 residues. Germline loops: CDR1 SQVTM, CDR2 ANQGSEA. V lost 0 bases and J lost 9, with 24 bases in between.

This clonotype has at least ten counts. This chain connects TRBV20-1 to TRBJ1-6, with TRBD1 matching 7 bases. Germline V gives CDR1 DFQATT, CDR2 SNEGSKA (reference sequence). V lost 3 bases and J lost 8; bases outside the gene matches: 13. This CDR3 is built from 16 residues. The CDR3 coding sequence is TGCAGTGCTAGGGGGAAACAGGGGTTCCCCTATTCACCCCTCCACTTT. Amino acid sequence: CSARGKQGFPYSPLHF.

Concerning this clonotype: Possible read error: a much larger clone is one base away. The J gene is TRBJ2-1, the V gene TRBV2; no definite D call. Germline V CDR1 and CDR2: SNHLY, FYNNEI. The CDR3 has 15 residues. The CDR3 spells CASSGRQSGGNGQFF. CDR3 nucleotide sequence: TGTGCCAGCAGTGGACGTCAGAGTGGCGGCAATGGGCAGTTCTTC.

The CDR3 loop is CASSIYRVANYGYTF. In DNA, the CDR3 is TGTGCCAGCAGTATCTACAGGGTAGCTAACTATGGCTACACCTTC. The chain combines TRBV12-3 or TRBV12-4 with TRBJ1-2; possible D gene TRBD1, 6 bases. This CDR3 is built from 15 residues. Trimming removed 5 bases from V and 0 bases from J, with 13 bases in between.

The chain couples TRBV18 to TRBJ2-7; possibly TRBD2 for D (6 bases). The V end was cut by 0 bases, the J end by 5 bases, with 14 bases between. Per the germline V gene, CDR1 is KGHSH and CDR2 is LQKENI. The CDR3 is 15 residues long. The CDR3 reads CASSPPGGRGDEQYF. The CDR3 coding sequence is TGTGCCAGCTCACCACCGGGGGGTAGGGGCGACGAGCAGTACTTC.

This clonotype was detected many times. DNA for the CDR3: TGTGCCAGTAGTAGGTCAACAGGGGTTGGAGGGAAGGAAGCTTTCTTT. Its translation is CASSRSTGVGGKEAFF. V is TRBV19 and J is TRBJ1-1; 7 bases line up with TRBD1. Germline trimming cut 4 bases from V and 8 bases from J; bases unmatched to any gene: 16. This CDR3 contains 16 residues. Germline CDR1 is LNHDA and CDR2 is SQIVND (reference sequence).

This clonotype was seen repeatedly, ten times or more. The CDR3 sequence is CASSVGGNYEQYF. The DNA of the CDR3 is TGTGCCAGCAGCGTAGGGGGTAATTACGAGCAGTACTTC. The chain employs TRBV9 and TRBJ2-7, with D uncertain. Germline assignment: CDR1 SGDLS and CDR2 YYNGEE. The CDR3 covers 13 residues. V gave up 0 bases and J gave up 4 bases, with 8 bases separating them. The variable domain in full, completed from reference TRBV9 and TRBJ2-7, reads DSGVTQTPKHLITATGQRVTLRCSPRSGDLSVYWYQQSLDQGLQFLIQYYNGEERAKGNILERFSAQQFPDLHSELNLSSLELGDSALYFCASSVGGNYEQYFGPGTRLTVT.

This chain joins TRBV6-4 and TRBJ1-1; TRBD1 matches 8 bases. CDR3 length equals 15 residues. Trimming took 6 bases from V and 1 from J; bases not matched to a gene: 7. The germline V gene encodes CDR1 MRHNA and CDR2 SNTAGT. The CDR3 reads CASRLEDRANTEAFF. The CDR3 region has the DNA TGTGCCAGCAGACTGGAGGACAGGGCGAACACTGAAGCTTTCTTT.

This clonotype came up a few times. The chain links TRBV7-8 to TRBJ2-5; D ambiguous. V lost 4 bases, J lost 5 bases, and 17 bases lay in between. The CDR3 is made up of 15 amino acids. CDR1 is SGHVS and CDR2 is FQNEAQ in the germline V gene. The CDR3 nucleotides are TGTGCCAGCAGCTCCACCCAAATGTCCCATGAGACCCAGTACTTC. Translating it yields CASSSTQMSHETQYF.